The 26 T cell receptor beta chains given below trace back to one sample, sequenced in a study of blood T cell repertoires in COVID-19. The assay was immunoSEQ multiplex PCR, and TCRdb's table has in-frame clones only and misses some. The sample lists 290,000 or so clones; roughly 87% were seen once. Sample: peripheral blood. These receptors all stem from a young man with active or convalescent COVID-19.

The chain couples TRBV5-1 to TRBJ2-3; 10 bases agree with TRBD1. J lost 1 base, V lost 4 bases, and 6 bases had no gene match. The V gene's germline CDR1 is SGHRS and CDR2 YFSETQ. This CDR3 is built from 16 residues. The CDR3 nucleotides read TGCGCCAGCAGCCTACAGGGGACAGGGGGCACAGATACGCAGTATTTT. It specifies CASSLQGTGGTDTQYF.

This clone was found a few times. The V and J genes are TRBV14 and TRBJ2-1; 8 bases line up with TRBD2. Germline V gives CDR1 SGHDN, CDR2 FVKESK. V gave up 2 bases and J gave up 1 base; unmatched junction bases: 4. This CDR3 comprises 16 residues. The CDR3 coding sequence is TGTGCCAGCAGCCAACTAGCGGGCAAATCCTACAATGAGCAGTTCTTC. This gives the protein CASSQLAGKSYNEQFF. The full variable domain, rest sourced from reference TRBV14 and TRBJ2-1, is EAGVTQFPSHSVIEKGQTVTLRCDPISGHDNLYWYRRVMGKEIKFLLHFVKESKQDESGMPNNRFLAERTGGTYSTLKVQPAELEDSGVYFCASSQLAGKSYNEQFFGPGTRLTVL.

The rearrangement uses TRBV5-1 and TRBJ1-2, with 7 positions matching TRBD1. This CDR3 has 13 residues. CDR1 SGHRS and CDR2 YFSETQ come from the germline V gene. V lost 4 bases and J lost 2; bases outside the gene matches: 2. DNA for the CDR3: TGCGCCAGCAGCCCGGGACAGAACTATGGCTACACCTTC. Translating it yields CASSPGQNYGYTF.

This chain joins TRBV5-6 and TRBJ1-4; unclear D gene. CDR3 length: 16 residues. The ends were cut back, 3 bases at V and 4 bases at J, with 16 bases in the middle. Germline V gives CDR1 SGHDT, CDR2 YYEEEE. The CDR3 bases are TGTGCCAGCAGCTCAGTGGGGAGCAGCTATAATGAAAAACTGTTTTTT. Amino acids: CASSSVGSSYNEKLFF. Based on the CDR3 plus reference TRBV5-6 and TRBJ1-4, the full variable domain is DAGVTQSPTHLIKTRGQQVTLRCSPKSGHDTVSWYQQALGQGPQFIFQYYEEEERQRGNFPDRFSGHQFPNYSSELNVNALLLGDSALYLCASSSVGSSYNEKLFFGSGTQLSVL.

Only one count was recorded for this clone. The rearrangement uses TRBV9 and TRBJ2-2, with 7 bases aligning to TRBD1. CDR1 and CDR2 (germline): SGDLS, YYNGEE. The CDR3 has 12 amino acids. V lost 0 bases, J lost 13 bases, and 3 bases stayed unmatched. CDR3 in amino acids: CASSVGQGRLFF. The CDR3, as DNA: TGTGCCAGCAGCGTAGGACAGGGCAGGCTGTTTTTT.

On this clone: Other DNA sequences in this sample translate to the same CDR3. The chain recombines TRBV12-3 or TRBV12-4 with TRBJ1-6, with 7 bases that match TRBD1. The trim removed 6 bases at V and 9 bases at J, leaving 2 bases unmatched. The CDR3 is 12 residues long. The CDR3 region has the DNA TGTGCCAGCAGCCCAGGGGGTTCACCCCTCCACTTT. Its protein is CASSPGGSPLHF.

This rearrangement joins TRBV7-2 to TRBJ1-6, with D possibly being TRBD1 (5 bases). The CDR3 has 14 residues. Per germline, CDR1 SGHTA and CDR2 FQGNSA. With 6 bases removed from V and 6 bases from J, the gap between germline ends came to 12 bases. The CDR3 loop is CASRPGLFNSPLHF. CDR3 in DNA: TGTGCCAGCAGGCCGGGACTGTTTAATTCACCCCTCCACTTT.

The chain joins TRBV9 to TRBJ2-7; D unresolved. V was cut by 4 bases and J by 2 bases, with 10 bases left in between. This CDR3 has 13 amino acids. The V gene's germline CDR1 is SGDLS and CDR2 YYNGEE. The CDR3 reads CASSPDSAYEQYF. CDR3 nucleotides: TGTGCCAGCAGCCCCGACTCAGCCTACGAGCAGTACTTC.

The V gene is TRBV7-9, the J gene TRBJ2-1; 9 bases line up with TRBD2. The trim removed 5 bases at V and 8 bases at J, leaving 13 bases unmatched. This CDR3 spans 16 amino acids. Germline CDR1 and CDR2: SEHNR and FQNEAQ (reference sequence). For the CDR3, the DNA is TGTGCCAGCAGCCGGGGTGCGGGAGGGCCAGGCGATGAGCAGTTCTTC. Its protein product is CASSRGAGGPGDEQFF.

This chain joins TRBV10-3 and TRBJ1-4; D might be TRBD1 (6 bases). Germline assignment: CDR1 ENHRY and CDR2 SYGVKD. The V gene lost 3 bases and the J gene lost 7 bases, with 9 bases spanning the gap. This CDR3 is built from 13 residues. CDR3 sequence reads: CAISDRGSEKLFF. The CDR3 nucleotides read TGTGCCATCAGTGACAGGGGTAGTGAAAAACTGTTTTTT.

V gene TRBV3-1 (or the pseudogene TRBV3-2) combines with J gene TRBJ2-7; D remains ambiguous. Germline V CDR1 and CDR2: LGHDT, YNNKEL (reference sequence). The ends were cut back, 1 base at V and 4 bases at J, with 5 bases in the middle. CDR3 length: 12 residues. This CDR3 is CASSQVAYEQYF. CDR3 sequence (DNA): TGTGCCAGCAGCCAAGTTGCGTACGAGCAGTACTTC.

The chain recombines TRBV14 with TRBJ1-1; no definite D call. V was cut by 4 bases and J by 4 bases, with 10 bases left in between. Germline lookup yields CDR1 SGHDN and CDR2 FVKESK. This CDR3 contains 13 residues. As DNA, the CDR3 is TGTGCCAGCAGCCGTTTCGCGGGCACTGAAGCTTTCTTT. As protein: CASSRFAGTEAFF. The whole variable domain, filled in from reference TRBV14 and TRBJ1-1, reads EAGVTQFPSHSVIEKGQTVTLRCDPISGHDNLYWYRRVMGKEIKFLLHFVKESKQDESGMPNNRFLAERTGGTYSTLKVQPAELEDSGVYFCASSRFAGTEAFFGQGTRLTVV.

This clone was found once. The rearrangement links TRBV6-5 to TRBJ1-1, with TRBD1 as a possible D gene (5 bases). V was clipped by 5 bases and J by 7 bases, with 14 bases between them. The germline V gene encodes CDR1 MNHEY and CDR2 SVGAGI. This CDR3 is 13 amino acids long. DNA of the CDR3: TGTGCCAGCAGTAGTTTGTACAGGAATGAAGCTTTCTTT. Its protein product is CASSSLYRNEAFF.

The count of this clone is one. J is TRBJ1-1 and V is TRBV7-2; a possible D gene is TRBD1 (5 bases). There are 16 residues in the CDR3. CDR1 is SGHTA and CDR2 is FQGNSA in the germline V gene. The germline V and J ends were trimmed by 1 base and 4 bases, with 16 bases remaining between them. CDR3 sequence (DNA): TGTGCCAGCAGCTTAGAGGCAGGGCCCTTTTCCACTGAAGCTTTCTTT. This sequence encodes CASSLEAGPFSTEAFF.

The gene calls are TRBV27 and TRBJ2-7, with D perhaps TRBD1 (6 bases). Germline CDR1 MNHEY, CDR2 SMNVEV (reference sequence). Trimming shortened V by 3 bases and J by 3 bases, and 12 bases separated the two germline ends. The CDR3 has 14 amino acids. The chain's CDR3 is CASSLEQGVYEQYF. Written as DNA, the CDR3 is TGTGCCAGCAGTTTGGAACAGGGAGTCTACGAGCAGTACTTC.

This chain connects TRBV7-9 to TRBJ2-3, with TRBD2 matching over 7 bases. Germline-derived CDR1 and CDR2 are SEHNR and FQNEAQ (reference sequence). The CDR3 is 13 amino acids. The junction had 4 bases not matched to a gene; V was cut back by 6 bases and J by 4 bases. The CDR3 here is CASSSSGSDTQYF. The CDR3 bases are TGTGCCAGCAGTTCTAGCGGCTCAGATACGCAGTATTTT.

V is TRBV7-3 and J is TRBJ2-1; 8 nucleotides agree with TRBD2. V trimming: 1 base; J trimming: 4 bases; junction bases outside the gene matches: 3. Germline V lookup: CDR1 SGHTA, CDR2 FQGTGA. The CDR3 has 15 amino acids. The CDR3 coding sequence is TGTGCCAGCAGCTTAAAGACTAGCGCTTACAATGAGCAGTTCTTC. It translates to CASSLKTSAYNEQFF.

The J gene is TRBJ1-5, the V gene TRBV6-5, with D possibly matching TRBD1 (6 bases). Germline loops: CDR1 MNHEY, CDR2 SVGAGI. The length of the CDR3 is 15 residues. Trimming left V 5 bases short and J 1 base short, with 12 bases between. The CDR3: CASSKRGTSNQPQHF. CDR3 sequence (DNA): TGTGCCAGCAGTAAAAGAGGGACAAGCAATCAGCCCCAGCATTTT.

The CDR3 region is CASSPRGTSQQETQYF. DNA of the CDR3: TGTGCCAGCAGCCCGCGAGGGACTTCGCAGCAAGAGACCCAGTACTTC. The chain couples TRBV11-1 to TRBJ2-5; tentatively, D is TRBD2 (6 bases). The germline V gene encodes CDR1 SGHAT and CDR2 FQDESV (reference sequence). V shed 5 bases and J shed 2 bases, with 18 bases lying between them. The CDR3 is 16 residues long.

The J gene is TRBJ2-1, the V gene TRBV18, with TRBD1 matching 9 bases. Looked up from germline, CDR1 is KGHSH and CDR2 is LQKENI. The CDR3 is 16 amino acids. V lost 0 bases, J lost 6 bases, and 6 bases stayed unmatched. The CDR3 nucleotides read TGTGCCAGCTCACCACCGGACAGGGGAGAGGCCAATGAGCAGTTCTTC. It encodes CASSPPDRGEANEQFF.

The V and J genes are TRBV6-6 and TRBJ1-4; the D gene is possibly TRBD1 (5 bases). Looked up from germline, CDR1 is MNHNY and CDR2 is SVGAGI (reference sequence). This CDR3 has 12 residues. Trimming stripped 11 bases from V and 8 bases from J, with 15 bases between. Written as DNA, the CDR3 is TGTGCCGGCGGGACTATCTCAGAAAAACTGTTTTTT. Protein product: CAGGTISEKLFF.

The chain combines TRBV24-1 with TRBJ2-6, with 7 bases identical to TRBD1. The V gene's germline CDR1 is KGHDR and CDR2 SFDVKD. The V gene end was trimmed by 4 bases and the J gene end by 0 bases; junction bases not matched to a gene: 8. This CDR3 is built from 18 residues. As DNA, the CDR3 is TGTGCCACCAGTGACCCCAGGACAGGAGCCTCTGGGGCCAACGTCCTGACTTTC. Its translation: CATSDPRTGASGANVLTF.

The genes are TRBV2 and TRBJ1-6; 9 bases line up with TRBD1. CDR1 is SNHLY, CDR2 FYNNEI, per germline. The CDR3 extends over 15 amino acids. Unmatched junction bases numbered 4, after V lost 7 bases and J lost 3 bases. The CDR3 DNA follows: TGTGCCAGCACCTGGGACAGGGTCTATAATTCACCCCTCCACTTT. It is translated as CASTWDRVYNSPLHF.

This chain uses TRBV27 with TRBJ2-6; 7 nucleotides align to TRBD2. The CDR3 loop spans 16 amino acids. V gave up 2 bases and J gave up 3 bases; unmatched junction bases: 4. CDR1 and CDR2 from the germline V gene are MNHEY and SMNVEV (reference sequence). The DNA of the CDR3 is TGTGCCAGCAGTTTAGGGGGGGGTCGTGGGGCCAACGTCCTGACTTTC. It codes for CASSLGGGRGANVLTF. The full variable domain, in which reference TRBV27 and TRBJ2-6 provide the parts outside the CDR3, is EAQVTQNPRYLITVTGKKLTVTCSQNMNHEYMSWYRQDPGLGLRQIYYSMNVEVTDKGDVPEGYKVSRKEKRNFPLILESPSPNQTSLYFCASSLGGGRGANVLTFGAGSRLTVL.

The chain has TRBV6-2 or TRBV6-3 and TRBJ2-7; D is undetermined. This CDR3 is built from 13 residues. From germline, CDR1 is MNHEY and CDR2 SVGEGT. V dropped 2 bases and J dropped 3 bases, with 8 bases sitting between them. The DNA of the CDR3 is TGTGCCAGCAGTTACCCCCAGTACTACGAGCAGTACTTC. Translated, it gives CASSYPQYYEQYF.

This chain links TRBV29-1 with TRBJ2-3, with D possibly matching TRBD2 (5 bases). Trimming left V 5 bases short and J 4 bases short, with 13 bases between. Germline CDR1 SQVTM, CDR2 ANQGSEA. This CDR3 region has 13 residues. CDR3 amino acids: CSVWGDSADTQYF. The CDR3, as DNA: TGCAGCGTTTGGGGAGACTCGGCAGATACGCAGTATTTT.